A selection of T cell receptor beta chains follows, all from one sample in a study of blood T cell repertoires in COVID-19. This table comes from immunoSEQ multiplex PCR, and its TCRdb copy is limited to in-frame clones, with some not included. Here the sample spans roughly 200,000 clones, 60% to 85% being singletons. Sequencing was carried out using peripheral blood. The source of these receptors is a woman aged 50 to 60 with active or convalescent COVID-19. Both conserved end residues are part of each CDR3. A D gene is named only where the DNA matches it firmly. Clone size is not always given. Where it is, it says once, few, many or a class for expanded clones.

clone size: .
D gene: TRBD2
V gene: TRBV11-2
J gene: TRBJ2-7
CDR3 protein: CASSLEGGGAYEQYF
CDR3 DNA: TGTGCCAGCAGCTTAGAGGGTGGGGGGGCCTACGAGCAGTACTTC

clone size: .
D gene: TRBD1
V gene: TRBV30
J gene: TRBJ2-7
CDR3 protein: CAWSRWDRRGKYEQYF
CDR3 DNA: TGTGCCTGGAGTAGGTGGGACAGGCGAGGCAAGTACGAGCAGTACTTC

clone size: .
D gene: .
V gene: TRBV19
J gene: TRBJ1-1
CDR3 protein: CASSIGEETVNTEAFF
CDR3 DNA: TGTGCCAGTAGTATAGGTGAAGAGACAGTGAACACTGAAGCTTTCTTT

clone size: .
D gene: .
V gene: TRBV9
J gene: TRBJ1-3
CDR3 protein: CASSVDPSSGNTIYF
CDR3 DNA: TGTGCCAGCAGCGTAGATCCCTCCTCTGGAAACACCATATATTTT

clone size: .
D gene: .
V gene: TRBV19
J gene: TRBJ1-1
CDR3 protein: CASMPTGTLSGEAFF
CDR3 DNA: TGTGCCAGTATGCCAACAGGGACCCTAAGTGGTGAAGCTTTCTTT

clone size: .
D gene: TRBD2
V gene: TRBV28
J gene: TRBJ2-5
CDR3 protein: CATTLAGEPETQYF
CDR3 DNA: TGTGCCACCACCCTAGCGGGAGAACCAGAGACCCAGTACTTC

clone size: .
D gene: TRBD2
V gene: TRBV10-3
J gene: TRBJ2-1
CDR3 protein: CAISGTGTSSYNEQFF
CDR3 DNA: TGTGCCATCAGTGGAACCGGGACTAGCTCCTACAATGAGCAGTTCTTC

clone size: .
D gene: TRBD2
V gene: TRBV15
J gene: TRBJ2-1
CDR3 protein: CATSRVPHRILAGHSRQFF
CDR3 DNA: TGTGCCACCAGCAGAGTACCACATCGGATACTAGCGGGCCATAGCCGGCAGTTCTTC

clone size: few
D gene: .
V gene: TRBV7-9
J gene: TRBJ1-1
CDR3 protein: CASSLSTGGSRTEAFF
CDR3 DNA: TGTGCCAGCAGCTTATCCACGGGGGGTTCGAGAACTGAAGCTTTCTTT

clone size: few
D gene: .
V gene: TRBV29-1
J gene: TRBJ2-2
CDR3 protein: CSVGGHTGELFF
CDR3 DNA: TGCAGCGTTGGCGGCCACACCGGGGAGCTGTTTTTT

clone size: .
D gene: TRBD2
V gene: TRBV15
J gene: TRBJ2-5
CDR3 protein: CATSRDRGVETQYF
CDR3 DNA: TGTGCCACCAGCAGAGATCGGGGGGTGGAGACCCAGTACTTC

clone size: .
D gene: .
V gene: TRBV7-9
J gene: TRBJ1-4
CDR3 protein: CASSYFGGGATNEKLFF
CDR3 DNA: TGTGCCAGCAGCTACTTTGGGGGCGGCGCAACTAATGAAAAACTGTTTTTT

clone size: .
D gene: TRBD1
V gene: TRBV28
J gene: TRBJ2-7
CDR3 protein: CASKSWTGGSSYEQYF
CDR3 DNA: TGTGCCAGCAAATCCTGGACAGGGGGCAGTTCCTACGAGCAGTACTTC

clone size: once
D gene: TRBD1
V gene: TRBV4-2
J gene: TRBJ1-3
CDR3 protein: CASSPSGGRGWGNTIYF
CDR3 DNA: TGTGCCAGCAGCCCTTCCGGAGGCAGGGGGTGGGGAAACACCATATATTTT

clone size: .
D gene: TRBD1
V gene: TRBV28
J gene: TRBJ1-3
CDR3 protein: CASSSQGTASGNTIYF
CDR3 DNA: TGTGCCAGCAGCTCCCAGGGGACAGCCTCTGGAAACACCATATATTTT

clone size: .
D gene: TRBD1
V gene: TRBV6-5
J gene: TRBJ1-1
CDR3 protein: CASSYSYQGGAEAFF
CDR3 DNA: TGTGCCAGCAGTTACTCATATCAGGGGGGCGCTGAAGCTTTCTTT

clone size: .
D gene: .
V gene: TRBV5-6
J gene: TRBJ1-5
CDR3 protein: CASSLGQGWGNQPQHF
CDR3 DNA: TGTGCCAGCAGCTTGGGGCAGGGATGGGGCAATCAGCCCCAGCATTTT